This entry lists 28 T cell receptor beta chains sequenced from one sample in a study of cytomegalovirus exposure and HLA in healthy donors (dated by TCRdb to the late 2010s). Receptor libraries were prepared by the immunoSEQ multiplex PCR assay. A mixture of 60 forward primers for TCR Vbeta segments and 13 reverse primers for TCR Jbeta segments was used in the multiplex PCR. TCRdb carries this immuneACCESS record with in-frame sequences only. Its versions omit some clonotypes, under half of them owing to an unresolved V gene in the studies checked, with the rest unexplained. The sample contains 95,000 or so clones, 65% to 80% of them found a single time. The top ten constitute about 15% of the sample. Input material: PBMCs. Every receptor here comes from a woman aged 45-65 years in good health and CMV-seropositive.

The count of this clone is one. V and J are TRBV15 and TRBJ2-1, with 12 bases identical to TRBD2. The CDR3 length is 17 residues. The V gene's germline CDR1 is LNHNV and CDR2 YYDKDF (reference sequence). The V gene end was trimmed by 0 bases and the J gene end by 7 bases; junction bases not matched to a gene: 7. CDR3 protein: CATSRDRTSGIRNEQFF. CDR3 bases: TGTGCCACCAGCAGAGATCGGACTAGCGGGATTAGGAATGAGCAGTTCTTC.

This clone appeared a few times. The CDR3 nucleotides are TGTGCCAGCAGGGAAACAGGTTCGTTGCCCCAGCATTTT. Residues: CASRETGSLPQHF. This chain connects TRBV6-6 to TRBJ1-5; D may be TRBD1 (5 bases). Germline V gives CDR1 MNHNY, CDR2 SVGAGI (reference sequence). Trimming removed 6 bases at V and 9 bases at J, with 15 bases between. This CDR3 is built from 13 residues.

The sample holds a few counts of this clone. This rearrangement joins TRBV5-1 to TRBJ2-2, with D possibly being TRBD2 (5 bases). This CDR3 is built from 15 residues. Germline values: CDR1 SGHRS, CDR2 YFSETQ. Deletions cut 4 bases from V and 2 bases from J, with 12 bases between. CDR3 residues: CASSRGLLNTGELFF. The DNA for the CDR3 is TGCGCCAGCAGCCGCGGACTCCTTAACACCGGGGAGCTGTTTTTT.

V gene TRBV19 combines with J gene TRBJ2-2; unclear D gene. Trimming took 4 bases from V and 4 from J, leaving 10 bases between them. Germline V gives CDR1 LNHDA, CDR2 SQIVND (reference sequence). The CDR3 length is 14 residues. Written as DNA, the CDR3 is TGTGCCAGTAGTACGCAGCGAGGCACCGGGGAGCTGTTTTTT. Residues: CASSTQRGTGELFF.

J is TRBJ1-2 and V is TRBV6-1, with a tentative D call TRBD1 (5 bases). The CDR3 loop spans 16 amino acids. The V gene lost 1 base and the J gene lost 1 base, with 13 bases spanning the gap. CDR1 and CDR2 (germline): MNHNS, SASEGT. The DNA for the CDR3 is TGTGCCAGCAGTGAAGTCGGCGGGACGGGTAACTATGGCTACACCTTC. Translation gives CASSEVGGTGNYGYTF.

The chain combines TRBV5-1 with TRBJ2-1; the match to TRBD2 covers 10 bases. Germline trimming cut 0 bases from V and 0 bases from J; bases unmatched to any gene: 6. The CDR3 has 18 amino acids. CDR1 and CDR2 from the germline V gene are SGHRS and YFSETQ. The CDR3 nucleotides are TGCGCCAGCAGCTTGGGTCTTCTAGCGGGAGTCTCCTACAATGAGCAGTTCTTC. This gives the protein CASSLGLLAGVSYNEQFF. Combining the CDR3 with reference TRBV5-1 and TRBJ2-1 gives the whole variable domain KAGVTQTPRYLIKTRGQQVTLSCSPISGHRSVSWYQQTPGQGLQFLFEYFSETQRNKGNFPGRFSGRQFSNSRSEMNVSTLELGDSALYLCASSLGLLAGVSYNEQFFGPGTRLTVL.

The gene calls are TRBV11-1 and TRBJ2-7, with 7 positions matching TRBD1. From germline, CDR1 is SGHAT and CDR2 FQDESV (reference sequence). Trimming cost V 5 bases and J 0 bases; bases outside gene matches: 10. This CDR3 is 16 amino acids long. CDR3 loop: CASSQGTAVSSYEQYF. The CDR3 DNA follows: TGTGCCAGCAGCCAGGGGACAGCCGTCAGCTCCTACGAGCAGTACTTC.

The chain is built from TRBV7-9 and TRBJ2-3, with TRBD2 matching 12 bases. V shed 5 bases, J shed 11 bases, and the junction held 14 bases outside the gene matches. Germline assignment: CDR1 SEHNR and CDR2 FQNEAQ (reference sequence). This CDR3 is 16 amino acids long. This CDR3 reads CASSHRLAGAQRGQYF. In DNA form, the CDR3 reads TGTGCCAGCAGCCATAGACTAGCGGGAGCACAGAGGGGGCAGTATTTT.

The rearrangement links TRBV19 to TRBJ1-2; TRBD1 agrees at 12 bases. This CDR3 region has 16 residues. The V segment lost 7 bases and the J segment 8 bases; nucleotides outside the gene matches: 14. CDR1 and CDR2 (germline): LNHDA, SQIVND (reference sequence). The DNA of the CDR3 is TGTGCCAGTAATCCCGGGACAGGGGGCGTATCGGGCGGCTACACCTTC. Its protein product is CASNPGTGGVSGGYTF.

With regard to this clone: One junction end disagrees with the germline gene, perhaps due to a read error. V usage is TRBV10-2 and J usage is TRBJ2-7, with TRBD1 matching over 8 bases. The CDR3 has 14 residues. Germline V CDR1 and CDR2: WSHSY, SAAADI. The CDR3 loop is CASRTAGGSHEQYF. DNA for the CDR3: TGCGCCAGCAGGACTGCAGGGGGCTCCCACGAGCAGTACTTC.

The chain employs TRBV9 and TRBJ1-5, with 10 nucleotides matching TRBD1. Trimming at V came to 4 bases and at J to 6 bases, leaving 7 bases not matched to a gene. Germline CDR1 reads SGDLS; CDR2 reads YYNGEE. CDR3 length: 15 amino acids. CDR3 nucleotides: TGTGCCAGCAGCCCAGGGACAGGGGAAGTTCAGCCCCAGCATTTT. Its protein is CASSPGTGEVQPQHF. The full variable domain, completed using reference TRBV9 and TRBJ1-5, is DSGVTQTPKHLITATGQRVTLRCSPRSGDLSVYWYQQSLDQGLQFLIQYYNGEERAKGNILERFSAQQFPDLHSELNLSSLELGDSALYFCASSPGTGEVQPQHFGDGTRLSIL.

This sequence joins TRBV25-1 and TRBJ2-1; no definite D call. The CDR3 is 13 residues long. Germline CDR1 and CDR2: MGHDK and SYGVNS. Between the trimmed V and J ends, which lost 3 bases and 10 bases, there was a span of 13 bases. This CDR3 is CASSEGLPPEQFF. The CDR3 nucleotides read TGTGCCAGCAGTGAGGGCCTCCCCCCCGAGCAGTTCTTC.

The CDR3 loop reads CASSGTSGSYEQYF. For the CDR3, the DNA is TGTGCCAGCAGTGGGACTAGCGGGAGTTACGAGCAGTACTTC. This sequence joins TRBV7-8 and TRBJ2-7; TRBD2 agrees at 14 bases. Looked up from germline, CDR1 is SGHVS and CDR2 is FQNEAQ. This CDR3 contains 14 residues. V lost 6 bases to trimming and J lost 4 bases; unmatched junction nucleotides: 2.

The CDR3 sequence is CASNKRAGVEAFF. For the CDR3, the DNA is TGTGCCAGCAATAAACGGGCAGGGGTTGAAGCTTTCTTT. This chain connects TRBV6-5 to TRBJ1-1, with D perhaps TRBD1 (6 bases). V lost 7 bases, J lost 7 bases, and 16 bases lay in between. The CDR3 totals 13 residues. The germline V gene encodes CDR1 MNHEY and CDR2 SVGAGI.

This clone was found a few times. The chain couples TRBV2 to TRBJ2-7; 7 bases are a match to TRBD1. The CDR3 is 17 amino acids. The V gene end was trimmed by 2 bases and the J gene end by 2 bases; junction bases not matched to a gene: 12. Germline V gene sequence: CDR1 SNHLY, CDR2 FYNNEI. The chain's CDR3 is CASSESWGTDLTYEQYF. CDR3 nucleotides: TGTGCCAGCAGTGAAAGTTGGGGGACAGATTTAACCTACGAGCAGTACTTC.

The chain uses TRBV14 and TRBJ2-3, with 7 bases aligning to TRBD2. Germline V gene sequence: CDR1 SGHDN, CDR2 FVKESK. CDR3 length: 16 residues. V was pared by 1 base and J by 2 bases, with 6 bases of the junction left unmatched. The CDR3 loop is CASSQVWDYLTDTQYF. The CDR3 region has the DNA TGTGCCAGCAGCCAAGTTTGGGACTATCTCACAGATACGCAGTATTTT.

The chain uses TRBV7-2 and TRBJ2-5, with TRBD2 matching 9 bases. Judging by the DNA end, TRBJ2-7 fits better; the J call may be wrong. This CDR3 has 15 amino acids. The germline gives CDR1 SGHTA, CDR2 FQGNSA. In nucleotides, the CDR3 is TGTGCCAGCAGCTTGTTAGCGGGAGCGGCCTACGAGCAGTACTTC. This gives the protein CASSLLAGAAYEQYF.

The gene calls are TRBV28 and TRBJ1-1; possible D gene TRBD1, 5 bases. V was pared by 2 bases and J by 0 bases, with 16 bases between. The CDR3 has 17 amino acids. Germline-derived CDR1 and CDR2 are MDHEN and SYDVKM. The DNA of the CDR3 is TGTGCCAGCAGTTTAATTATCCAGGGAGGAATGAACACTGAAGCTTTCTTT. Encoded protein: CASSLIIQGGMNTEAFF.

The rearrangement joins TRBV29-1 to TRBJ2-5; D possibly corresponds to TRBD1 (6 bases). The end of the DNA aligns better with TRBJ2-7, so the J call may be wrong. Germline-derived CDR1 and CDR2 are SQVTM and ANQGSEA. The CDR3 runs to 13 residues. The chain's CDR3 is CSVGGGLWNEQYF. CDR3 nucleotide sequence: TGCAGCGTGGGTGGGGGCTTATGGAACGAGCAGTACTTC.

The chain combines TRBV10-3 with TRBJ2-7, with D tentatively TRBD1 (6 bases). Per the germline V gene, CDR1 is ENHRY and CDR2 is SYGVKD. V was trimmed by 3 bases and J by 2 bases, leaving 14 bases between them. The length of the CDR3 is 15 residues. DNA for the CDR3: TGTGCCATCAGTGAAACGGGCAGGACAGCCTACGAGCAGTACTTC. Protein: CAISETGRTAYEQYF.

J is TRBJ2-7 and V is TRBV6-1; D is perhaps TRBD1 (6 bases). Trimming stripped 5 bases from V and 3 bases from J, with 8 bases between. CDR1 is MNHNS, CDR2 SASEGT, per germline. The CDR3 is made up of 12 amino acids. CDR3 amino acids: CASSMDSYEQYF. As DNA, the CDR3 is TGTGCCAGCAGTATGGACAGCTACGAGCAGTACTTC.

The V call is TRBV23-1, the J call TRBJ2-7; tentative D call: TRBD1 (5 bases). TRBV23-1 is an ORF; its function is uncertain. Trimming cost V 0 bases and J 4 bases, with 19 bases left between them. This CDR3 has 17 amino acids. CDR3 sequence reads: CASSQSPGVRRQYEQYF. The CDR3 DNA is TGCGCCAGCAGTCAATCCCCGGGCGTGCGGAGACAGTACGAGCAGTACTTC.

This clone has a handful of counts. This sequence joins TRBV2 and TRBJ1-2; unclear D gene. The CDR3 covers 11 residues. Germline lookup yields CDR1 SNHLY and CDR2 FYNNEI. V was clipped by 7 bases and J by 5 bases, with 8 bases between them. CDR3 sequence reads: CASTGGYGYTF. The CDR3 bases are TGTGCCAGCACCGGCGGGTATGGCTACACCTTC.

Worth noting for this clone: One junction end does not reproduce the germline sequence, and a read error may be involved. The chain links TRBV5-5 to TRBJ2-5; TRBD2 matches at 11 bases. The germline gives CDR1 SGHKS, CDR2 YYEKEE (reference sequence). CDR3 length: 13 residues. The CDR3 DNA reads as TGTGCCAGCAGCCCCGCCGGGACTAGCGGCCCGCACTTC. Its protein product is CASSPAGTSGPHF.

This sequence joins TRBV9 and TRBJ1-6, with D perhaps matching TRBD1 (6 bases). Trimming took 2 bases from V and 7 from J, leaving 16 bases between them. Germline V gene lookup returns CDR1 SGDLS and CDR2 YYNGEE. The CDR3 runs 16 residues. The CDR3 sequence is CASSVDAGAENSPLHF. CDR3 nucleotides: TGTGCCAGCAGCGTCGATGCAGGGGCGGAAAATTCACCCCTCCACTTT.

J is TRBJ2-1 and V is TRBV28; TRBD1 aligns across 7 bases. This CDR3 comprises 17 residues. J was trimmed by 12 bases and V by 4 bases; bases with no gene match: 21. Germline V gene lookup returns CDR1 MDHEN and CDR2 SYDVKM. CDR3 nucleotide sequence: TGTGCCAGCAGTTCCTCCGGGACAGCGGCATACCTAGGGGGGCAGTTCTTC. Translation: CASSSSGTAAYLGGQFF.

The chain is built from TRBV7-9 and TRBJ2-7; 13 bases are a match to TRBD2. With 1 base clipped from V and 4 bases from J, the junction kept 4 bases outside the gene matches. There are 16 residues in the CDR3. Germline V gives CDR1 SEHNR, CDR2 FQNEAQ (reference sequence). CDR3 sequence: CASSLDTSGGGYEQYF. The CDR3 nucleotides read TGTGCCAGCAGCTTAGATACTAGCGGGGGGGGTTACGAGCAGTACTTC.

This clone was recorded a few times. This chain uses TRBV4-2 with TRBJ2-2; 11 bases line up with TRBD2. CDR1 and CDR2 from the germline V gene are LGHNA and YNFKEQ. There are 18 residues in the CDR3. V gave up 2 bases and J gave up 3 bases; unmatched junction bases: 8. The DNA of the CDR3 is TGTGCCAGCAGCCAAAGCCCCGGGACTAGCGGCCACACCGGGGAGCTGTTTTTT. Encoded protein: CASSQSPGTSGHTGELFF.